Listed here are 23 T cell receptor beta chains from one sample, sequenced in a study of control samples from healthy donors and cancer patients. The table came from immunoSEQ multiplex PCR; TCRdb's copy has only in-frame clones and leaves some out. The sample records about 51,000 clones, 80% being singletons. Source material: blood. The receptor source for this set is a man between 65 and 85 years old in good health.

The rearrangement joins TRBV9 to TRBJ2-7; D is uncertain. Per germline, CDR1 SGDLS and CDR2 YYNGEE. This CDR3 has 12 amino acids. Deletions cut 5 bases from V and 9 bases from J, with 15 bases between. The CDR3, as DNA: TGTGCCAGCAGTTCTGCCAACTCCGTGCAGTACTTC. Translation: CASSSANSVQYF.

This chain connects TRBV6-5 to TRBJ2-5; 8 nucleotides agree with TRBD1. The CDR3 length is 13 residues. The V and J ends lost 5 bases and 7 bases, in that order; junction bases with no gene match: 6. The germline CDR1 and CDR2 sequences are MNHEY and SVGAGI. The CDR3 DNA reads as TGTGCCAGCAGTCCCCAGACAGGGGCGACCCAGTACTTC. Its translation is CASSPQTGATQYF.

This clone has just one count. This CDR3 is CASSPGVGVDQPQHF. CDR3 nucleotides: TGTGCCAGCTCACCAGGAGTCGGGGTTGATCAGCCCCAGCATTTT. The V call is TRBV18, the J call TRBJ1-5; D remains ambiguous. The CDR3 is made up of 15 amino acids. Between the trimmed V and J ends, which lost 2 bases and 5 bases, there was a span of 13 bases. Looked up from germline, CDR1 is KGHSH and CDR2 is LQKENI.

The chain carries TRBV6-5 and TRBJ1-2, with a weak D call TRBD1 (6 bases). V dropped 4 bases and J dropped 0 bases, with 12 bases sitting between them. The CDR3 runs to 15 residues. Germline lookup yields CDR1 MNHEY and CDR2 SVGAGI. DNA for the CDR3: TGTGCCAGCAGTTTATACAGGGACGCTAACTATGGCTACACCTTC. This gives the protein CASSLYRDANYGYTF.

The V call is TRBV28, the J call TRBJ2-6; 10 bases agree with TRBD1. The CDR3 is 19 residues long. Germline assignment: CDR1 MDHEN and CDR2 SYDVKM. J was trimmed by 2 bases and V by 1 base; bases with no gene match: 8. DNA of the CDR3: TGTGCCAGCAGTTTATTTTCGGTGACAGGGGGCCCTGGGGCCAACGTCCTGACTTTC. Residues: CASSLFSVTGGPGANVLTF.

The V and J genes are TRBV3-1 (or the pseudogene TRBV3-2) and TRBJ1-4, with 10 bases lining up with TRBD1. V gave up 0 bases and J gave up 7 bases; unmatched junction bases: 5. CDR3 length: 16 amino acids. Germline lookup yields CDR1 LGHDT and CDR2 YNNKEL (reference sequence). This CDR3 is CASSQDLGQGGEKLFF. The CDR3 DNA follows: TGTGCCAGCAGCCAAGATCTCGGACAGGGGGGTGAAAAACTGTTTTTT.

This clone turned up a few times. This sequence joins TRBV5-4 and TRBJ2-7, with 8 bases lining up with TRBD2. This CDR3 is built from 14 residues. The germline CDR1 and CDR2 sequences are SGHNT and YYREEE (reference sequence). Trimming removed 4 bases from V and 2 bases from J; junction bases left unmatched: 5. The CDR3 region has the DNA TGTGCCAGCAGCCCGGGACTAGATCCCTACGAGCAGTACTTC. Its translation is CASSPGLDPYEQYF.

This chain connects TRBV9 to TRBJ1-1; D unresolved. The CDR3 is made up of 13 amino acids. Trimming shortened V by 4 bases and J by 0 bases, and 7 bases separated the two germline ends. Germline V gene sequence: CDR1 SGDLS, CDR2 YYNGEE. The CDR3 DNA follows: TGTGCCAGCAGCACCCGGATGAACACTGAAGCTTTCTTT. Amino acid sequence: CASSTRMNTEAFF.

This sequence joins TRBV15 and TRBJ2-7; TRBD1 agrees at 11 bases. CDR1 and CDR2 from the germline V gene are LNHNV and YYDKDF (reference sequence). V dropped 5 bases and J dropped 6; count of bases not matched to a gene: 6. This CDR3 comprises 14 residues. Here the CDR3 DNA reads TGTGCCACCAGCCCCCGGACAGGGGGCTCCGAGCAGTACTTC. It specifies CATSPRTGGSEQYF.

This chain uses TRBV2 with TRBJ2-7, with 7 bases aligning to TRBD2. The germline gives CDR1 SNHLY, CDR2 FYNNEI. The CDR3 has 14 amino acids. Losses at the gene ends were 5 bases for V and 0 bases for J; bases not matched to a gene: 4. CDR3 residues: CASSREVSSYEQYF. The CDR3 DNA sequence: TGTGCCAGCAGTCGGGAGGTGAGCTCCTACGAGCAGTACTTC.

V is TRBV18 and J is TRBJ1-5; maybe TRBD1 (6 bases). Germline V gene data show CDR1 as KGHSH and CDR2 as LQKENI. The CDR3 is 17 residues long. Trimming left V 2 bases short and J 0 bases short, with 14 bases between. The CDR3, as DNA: TGTGCCAGCTCACCAATTGCGGACAGTCATAGCAATCAGCCCCAGCATTTT. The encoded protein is CASSPIADSHSNQPQHF. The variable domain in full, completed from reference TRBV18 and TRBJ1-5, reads NAGVMQNPRHLVRRRGQEARLRCSPMKGHSHVYWYRQLPEEGLKFMVYLQKENIIDESGMPKERFSAEFPKEGPSILRIQQVVRGDSAAYFCASSPIADSHSNQPQHFGDGTRLSIL.

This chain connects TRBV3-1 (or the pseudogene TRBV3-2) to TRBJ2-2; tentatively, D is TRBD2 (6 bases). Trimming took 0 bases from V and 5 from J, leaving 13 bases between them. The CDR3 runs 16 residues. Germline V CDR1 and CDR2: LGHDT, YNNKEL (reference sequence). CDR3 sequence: CASSQERRAPTGELFF. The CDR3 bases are TGTGCCAGCAGCCAAGAGAGGAGGGCCCCTACCGGGGAGCTGTTTTTT.

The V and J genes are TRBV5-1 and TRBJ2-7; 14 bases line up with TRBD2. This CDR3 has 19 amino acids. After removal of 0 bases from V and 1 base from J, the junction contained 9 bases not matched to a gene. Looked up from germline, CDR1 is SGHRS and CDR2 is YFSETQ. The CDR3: CASSLEPGLAGALSYEQYF. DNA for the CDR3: TGCGCCAGCAGCTTGGAGCCGGGACTAGCGGGGGCACTTTCCTACGAGCAGTACTTC.

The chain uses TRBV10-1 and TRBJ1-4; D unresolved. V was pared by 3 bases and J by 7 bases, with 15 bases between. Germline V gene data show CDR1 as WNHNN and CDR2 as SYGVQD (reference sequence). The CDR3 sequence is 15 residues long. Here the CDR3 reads CASSDPSDAGEKLFF. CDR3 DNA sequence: TGCGCCAGCAGTGACCCCAGTGACGCGGGTGAAAAACTGTTTTTT.

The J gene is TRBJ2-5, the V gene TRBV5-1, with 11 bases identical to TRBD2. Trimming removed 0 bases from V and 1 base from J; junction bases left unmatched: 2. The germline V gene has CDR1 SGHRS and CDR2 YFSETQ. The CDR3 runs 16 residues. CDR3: CASSLGLAGPQETQYF. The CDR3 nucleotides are TGCGCCAGCAGCTTGGGACTAGCGGGGCCCCAAGAGACCCAGTACTTC.

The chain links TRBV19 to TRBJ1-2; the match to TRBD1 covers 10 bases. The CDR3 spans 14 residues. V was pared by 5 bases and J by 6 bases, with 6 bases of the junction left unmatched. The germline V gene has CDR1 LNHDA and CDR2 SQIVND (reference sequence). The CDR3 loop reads CASSSTGTGDGYTF. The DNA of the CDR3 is TGTGCCAGTAGTTCCACCGGGACAGGGGATGGCTACACCTTC.

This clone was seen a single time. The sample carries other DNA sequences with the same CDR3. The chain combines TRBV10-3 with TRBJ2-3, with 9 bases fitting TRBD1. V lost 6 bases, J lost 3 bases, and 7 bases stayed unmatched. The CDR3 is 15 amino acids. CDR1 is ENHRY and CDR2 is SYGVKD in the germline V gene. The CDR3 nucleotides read TGTGCCATCAGACTAGGGGACAGGGTTACAGATACGCAGTATTTT. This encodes CAIRLGDRVTDTQYF.

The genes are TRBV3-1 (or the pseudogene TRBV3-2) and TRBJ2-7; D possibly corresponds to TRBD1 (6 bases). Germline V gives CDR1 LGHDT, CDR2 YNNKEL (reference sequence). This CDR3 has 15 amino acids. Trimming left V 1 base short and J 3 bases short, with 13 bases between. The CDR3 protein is CASSQGQDPLYEQYF. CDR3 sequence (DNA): TGTGCCAGCAGCCAAGGACAGGACCCCCTCTACGAGCAGTACTTC.

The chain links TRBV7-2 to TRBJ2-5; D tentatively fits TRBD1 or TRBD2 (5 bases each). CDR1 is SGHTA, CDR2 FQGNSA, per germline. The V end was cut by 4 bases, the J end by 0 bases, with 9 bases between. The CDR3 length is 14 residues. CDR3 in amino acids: CASSWGTNQETQYF. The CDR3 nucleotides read TGTGCCAGCAGCTGGGGGACGAACCAAGAGACCCAGTACTTC.

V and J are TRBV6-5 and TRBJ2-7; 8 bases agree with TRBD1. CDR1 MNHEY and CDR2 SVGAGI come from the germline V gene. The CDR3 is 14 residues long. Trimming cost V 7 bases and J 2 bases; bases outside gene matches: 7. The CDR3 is CASTVGQGAYEQYF. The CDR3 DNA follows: TGTGCCAGCACCGTTGGACAGGGTGCCTACGAGCAGTACTTC.

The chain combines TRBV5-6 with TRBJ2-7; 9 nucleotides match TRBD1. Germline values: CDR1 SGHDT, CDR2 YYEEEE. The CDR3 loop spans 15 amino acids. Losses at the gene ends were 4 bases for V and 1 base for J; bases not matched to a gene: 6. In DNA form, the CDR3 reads TGTGCCAGCAGCAAGGACAGGGGAATTTCCTACGAGCAGTACTTC. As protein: CASSKDRGISYEQYF. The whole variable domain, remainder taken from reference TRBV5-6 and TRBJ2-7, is DAGVTQSPTHLIKTRGQQVTLRCSPKSGHDTVSWYQQALGQGPQFIFQYYEEEERQRGNFPDRFSGHQFPNYSSELNVNALLLGDSALYLCASSKDRGISYEQYFGPGTRLTVT.

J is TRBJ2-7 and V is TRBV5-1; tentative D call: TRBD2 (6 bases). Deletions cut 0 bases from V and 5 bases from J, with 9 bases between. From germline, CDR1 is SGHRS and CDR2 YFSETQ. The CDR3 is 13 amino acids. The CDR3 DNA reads TGCGCCAGCAGCTTGGGCACGGGGGACGAGCAGTACTTC. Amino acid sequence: CASSLGTGDEQYF.

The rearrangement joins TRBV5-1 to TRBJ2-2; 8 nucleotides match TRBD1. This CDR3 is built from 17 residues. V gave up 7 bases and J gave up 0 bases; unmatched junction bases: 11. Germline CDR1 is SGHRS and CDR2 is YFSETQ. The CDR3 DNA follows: TGCGCCAGCTGGTCAGCGCCGGGACAGGCGAACACCGGGGAGCTGTTTTTT. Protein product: CASWSAPGQANTGELFF. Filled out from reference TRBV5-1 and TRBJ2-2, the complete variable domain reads KAGVTQTPRYLIKTRGQQVTLSCSPISGHRSVSWYQQTPGQGLQFLFEYFSETQRNKGNFPGRFSGRQFSNSRSEMNVSTLELGDSALYLCASWSAPGQANTGELFFGEGSRLTVL.